This is a list of T cell receptor beta chains from one sample in a study of cytomegalovirus exposure and HLA in healthy donors. Method: immunoSEQ multiplex PCR; TCRdb's copy keeps in-frame clones and lacks some. The sample has about 190,000 clones, 75% to 90% seen once. Sequenced material: PBMCs. Every receptor here comes from a woman aged 45-65 years in good health and CMV-seropositive. Both conserved end residues are part of each CDR3. D genes are given only for firm matches. Where a row states a size, it is once, few, many or the class of an expanded clone; other rows omit it.

abundance | d_gene | j_gene | v_gene | CDR3nt | CDR3aa
NA | TRBD1 | TRBJ2-5 | TRBV29-1 | TGCAGCGTAAGGGGACAGGTTGGAGAGACCCAGTACTTC | CSVRGQVGETQYF
NA | TRBD2 | TRBJ2-3 | TRBV5-4 | TGTGCCAGCAGCTTAGGACTGGCGGGGGGAGGGCGCACAGATACGCAGTATTTT | CASSLGLAGGGRTDTQYF
NA | TRBD1 | TRBJ1-1 | TRBV2 | TGTGCCAGCAGGAGGGACAGGGGGCAGGTGGAGGCTTTCTTT | CASRRDRGQVEAFF
NA | NA | TRBJ1-1 | TRBV29-1 | TGCAGCGTCCAATGGTTGGGGGGCACTGAAGCTTTCTTT | CSVQWLGGTEAFF
NA | NA | TRBJ2-7 | TRBV9 | TGTGCCAGCAGCGTAGAAGGACAGTACGAGCAGTACTTC | CASSVEGQYEQYF
NA | TRBD1 | TRBJ1-2 | TRBV5-4 | TGTGCCAGCAGCCCACAGGGGGGGTACTATGGCTACACCTTC | CASSPQGGYYGYTF
once | NA | TRBJ2-1 | TRBV30 | TGTGCCTGGAGTTACAGGGCGAGGGACAATGAGCAGTTCTTC | CAWSYRARDNEQFF
NA | TRBD2 | TRBJ2-3 | TRBV9 | TGTGCCAGCAGCAATAGCGGGGGTAGAGATACGCAGTATTTT | CASSNSGGRDTQYF
NA | NA | TRBJ2-3 | TRBV6-1 | TGTGCCAGCAGTGACCGGTCTCGGGGAAGGAAGAGCACAGATACGCAGTATTTT | CASSDRSRGRKSTDTQYF
NA | TRBD1 | TRBJ2-7 | TRBV7-9 | TGTGCCAGCAGCTCGCCAACGTCGGGACAGGGGTACGAGCAGTACTTC | CASSSPTSGQGYEQYF
NA | NA | TRBJ2-1 | TRBV10-3 | TGTGCCATCAGTGACCTAGAAGAGAGTGCCAATGAGCAGTTCTTC | CAISDLEESANEQFF
NA | NA | TRBJ1-1 | TRBV25-1 | TGTGCCAGTCCAGGGGTCCAAGCTTTCTTT | CASPGVQAFF
NA | NA | TRBJ2-1 | TRBV7-2 | TGTGCCAGCAGCCCCCCGGGAATTGAGCAGTTCTTC | CASSPPGIEQFF
NA | NA | TRBJ2-1 | TRBV11-3 | TGTGCCAGCAGCTTAGAAGCGACGGAGCAGTTCTTC | CASSLEATEQFF
once | NA | TRBJ2-2 | TRBV7-2 | TGTGCCAGCAGCTTTAGTTCGGCCGGGGAGCTGTTTTTT | CASSFSSAGELFF
NA | TRBD1 | TRBJ1-2 | TRBV7-2 | TGTGCCAGCAGCTCCCTAGGACAGGGAGGGGATTATGGCTACACCTTC | CASSSLGQGGDYGYTF
NA | TRBD2 | TRBJ2-1 | TRBV28 | TGTGCCAGCAGTCTAGCGGGGGCCCCCTACAATGAGCAGTTCTTC | CASSLAGAPYNEQFF
once | TRBD1 | TRBJ2-7 | TRBV5-5 | TGTGCCAGCAGCTTGTGGGACAGTTCCTACGAGCAGTACTTC | CASSLWDSSYEQYF
NA | TRBD1 | TRBJ2-7 | TRBV2 | TGTGCCAGCGACAGGGAAAGCTCCTACGAGCAGTACTTC | CASDRESSYEQYF
once | TRBD1 | TRBJ2-2 | TRBV18 | TGTGCCAGCTCACCATACCCCGGGACAGGGAGGACCGGGGAGCTGTTTTTT | CASSPYPGTGRTGELFF